This TCR beta chain appears in the sequencing data of a study of identical twins. Whole-study results and caveats: There were fewer insertions in abundant cord blood beta clonotypes, but memory repertoires showed no such pattern.

As concerns this clonotype: What it recognizes is unknown.

Germline V gene lookup returns CDR1 LNHDA and CDR2 SQIVND (reference sequence). V was cut by 4 bases and J by 0 bases, with 10 bases left in between. This CDR3 contains 15 residues. A universal primer site was added by template switching, and unique molecular identifiers were carried by the cDNA. TCRdb re-called the 5' RACE reads with MiXCR, one entry per CDR3 protein. The sample carries about 530,000 distinct CDR3 sequences, 20% to 25% recorded once. The same sample was also studied in work on yellow fever vaccine responses in identical twins. As that study records: After vaccination, twins' T cell response reportedly seemed partly convergent, partly personalized.

Sequenced: CD4+ T cells sorted from blood. The sequence came from a young woman in good health. The chain recombines TRBV19 with TRBJ1-5, with D possibly being TRBD1 (6 bases). CDR3 protein: CASSTTGASNQPQHF. Written as DNA, the CDR3 is TGTGCCAGTAGTACCACGGGGGCTAGCAATCAGCCCCAGCATTTT.